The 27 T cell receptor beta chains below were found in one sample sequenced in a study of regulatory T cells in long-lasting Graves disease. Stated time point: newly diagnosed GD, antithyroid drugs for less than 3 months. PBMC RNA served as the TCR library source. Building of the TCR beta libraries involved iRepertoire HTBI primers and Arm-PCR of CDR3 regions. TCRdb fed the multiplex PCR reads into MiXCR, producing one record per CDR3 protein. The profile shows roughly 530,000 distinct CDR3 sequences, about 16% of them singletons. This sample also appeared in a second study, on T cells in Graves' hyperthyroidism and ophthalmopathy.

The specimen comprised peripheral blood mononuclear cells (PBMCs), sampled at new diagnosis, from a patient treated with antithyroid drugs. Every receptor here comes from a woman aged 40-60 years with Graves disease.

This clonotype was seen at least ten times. CDR3 bases: TGTGCCAGCAGCTTAGGACAGACCTATGGCTACACCTTC. Residues: CASSLGQTYGYTF. This chain links TRBV7-8 with TRBJ1-2, with D possibly TRBD1 on 5 matching bases. V dropped 1 base and J dropped 4 bases, with 7 bases sitting between them. Germline CDR1 SGHVS, CDR2 FQNEAQ. CDR3 length equals 13 residues.

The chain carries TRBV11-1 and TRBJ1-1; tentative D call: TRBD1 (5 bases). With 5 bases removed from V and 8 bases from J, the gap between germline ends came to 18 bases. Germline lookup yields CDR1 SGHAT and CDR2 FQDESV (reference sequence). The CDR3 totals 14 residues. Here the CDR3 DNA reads TGTGCCAGCAGCCAGCTTACGGGACCGGTAGAAGCTTTCTTT. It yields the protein CASSQLTGPVEAFF.

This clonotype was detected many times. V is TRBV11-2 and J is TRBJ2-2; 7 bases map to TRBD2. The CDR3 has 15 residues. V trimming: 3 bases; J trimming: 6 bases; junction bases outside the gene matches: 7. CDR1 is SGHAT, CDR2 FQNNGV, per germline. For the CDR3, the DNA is TGTGCCAGCAGCTTGAGAAGCGGGGCCGCCGGGGAGCTGTTTTTT. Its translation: CASSLRSGAAGELFF.

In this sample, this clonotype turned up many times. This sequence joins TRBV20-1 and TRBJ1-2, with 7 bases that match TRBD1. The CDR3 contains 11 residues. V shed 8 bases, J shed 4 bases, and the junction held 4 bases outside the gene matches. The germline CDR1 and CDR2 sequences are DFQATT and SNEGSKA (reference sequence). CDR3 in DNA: TGCAGTCCCAGGGGGACCTATGGCTACACCTTC. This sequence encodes CSPRGTYGYTF.

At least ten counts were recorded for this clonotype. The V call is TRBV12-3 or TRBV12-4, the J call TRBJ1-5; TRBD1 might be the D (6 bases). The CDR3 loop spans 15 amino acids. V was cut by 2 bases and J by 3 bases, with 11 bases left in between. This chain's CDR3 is CASSLSWTANQPQHF. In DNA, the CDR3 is TGTGCCAGCAGTTTATCTTGGACAGCCAATCAGCCCCAGCATTTT.

In DNA, the CDR3 is TGTGCCATCAGTGTGAAGCGGGGGACGGGGGAGACGCAGTATTTT. Translation gives CAISVKRGTGETQYF. The chain joins TRBV10-3 to TRBJ2-3; 8 bases match TRBD2. The CDR3 runs to 15 residues. Trimming cost V 4 bases and J 9 bases; bases outside gene matches: 12. In germline, CDR1 is ENHRY, CDR2 SYGVKD.

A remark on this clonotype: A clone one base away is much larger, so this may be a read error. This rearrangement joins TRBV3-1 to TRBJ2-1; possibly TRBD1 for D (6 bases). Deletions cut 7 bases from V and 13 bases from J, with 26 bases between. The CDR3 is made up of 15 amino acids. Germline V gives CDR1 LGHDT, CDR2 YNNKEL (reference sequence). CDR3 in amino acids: CASTNWTAFQETQFF. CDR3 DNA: TGTGCCAGCACCAACTGGACAGCCTTCCAAGAGACCCAGTTCTTC.

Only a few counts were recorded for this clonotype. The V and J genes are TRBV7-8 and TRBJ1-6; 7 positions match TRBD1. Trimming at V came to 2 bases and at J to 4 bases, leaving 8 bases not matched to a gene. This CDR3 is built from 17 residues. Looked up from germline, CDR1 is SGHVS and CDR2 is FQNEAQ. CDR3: CASSLRGPGQYNSPLHF. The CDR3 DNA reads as TGTGCCAGCAGCTTAAGGGGCCCGGGACAGTATAATTCACCCCTCCACTTT.

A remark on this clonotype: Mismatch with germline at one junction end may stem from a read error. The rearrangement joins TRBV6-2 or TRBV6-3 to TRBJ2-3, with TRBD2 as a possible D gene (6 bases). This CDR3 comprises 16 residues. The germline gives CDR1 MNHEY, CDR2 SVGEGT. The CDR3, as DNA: TGTGCCAGCATGGCGGGACTCAACCCTAGCACAGATACGCGGTATTTT. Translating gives CASMAGLNPSTDTRYF.

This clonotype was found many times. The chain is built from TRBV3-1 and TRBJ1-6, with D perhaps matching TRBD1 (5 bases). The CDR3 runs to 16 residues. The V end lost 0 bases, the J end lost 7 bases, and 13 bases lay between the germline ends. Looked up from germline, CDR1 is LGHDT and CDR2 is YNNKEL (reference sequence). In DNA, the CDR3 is TGTGCCAGCAGCCAAGAGGGGGGACTGAAAAATTCACCCCTCCACTTT. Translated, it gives CASSQEGGLKNSPLHF.

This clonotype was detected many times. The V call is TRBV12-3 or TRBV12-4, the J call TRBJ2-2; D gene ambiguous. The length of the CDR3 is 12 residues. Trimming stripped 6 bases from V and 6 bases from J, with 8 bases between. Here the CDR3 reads CASRAAPGELFF. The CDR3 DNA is TGTGCCAGCAGGGCCGCTCCCGGGGAGCTGTTTTTT.

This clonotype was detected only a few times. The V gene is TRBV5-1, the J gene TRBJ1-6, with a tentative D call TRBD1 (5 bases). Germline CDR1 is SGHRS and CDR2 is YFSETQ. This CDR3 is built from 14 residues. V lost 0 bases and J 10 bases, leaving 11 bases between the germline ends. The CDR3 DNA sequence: TGCGCCAGCAGCTTGGCAGGGAAAGGGTCACCCCTCCACTTT. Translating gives CASSLAGKGSPLHF.

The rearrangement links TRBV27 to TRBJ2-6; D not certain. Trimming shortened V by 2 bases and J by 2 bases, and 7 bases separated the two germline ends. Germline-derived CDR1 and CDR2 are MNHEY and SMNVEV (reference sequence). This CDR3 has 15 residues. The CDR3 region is CASSLMWAGANVLTF. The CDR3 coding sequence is TGTGCCAGCAGTTTAATGTGGGCTGGGGCCAACGTCCTGACTTTC.

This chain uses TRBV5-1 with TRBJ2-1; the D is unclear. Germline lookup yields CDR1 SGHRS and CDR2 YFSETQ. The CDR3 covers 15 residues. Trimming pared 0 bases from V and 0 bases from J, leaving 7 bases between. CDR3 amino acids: CASSLDISSYNEQFF. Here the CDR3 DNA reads TGCGCCAGCAGCTTGGACATCAGCTCCTACAATGAGCAGTTCTTC.

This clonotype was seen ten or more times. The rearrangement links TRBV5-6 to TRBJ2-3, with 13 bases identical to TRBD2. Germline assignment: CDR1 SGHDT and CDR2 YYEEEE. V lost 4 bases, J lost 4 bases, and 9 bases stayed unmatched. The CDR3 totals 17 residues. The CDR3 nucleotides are TGTGCCAGCAGCGAATCACCCGGGACTAGCGGGGCAGATACGCAGTATTTT. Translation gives CASSESPGTSGADTQYF.

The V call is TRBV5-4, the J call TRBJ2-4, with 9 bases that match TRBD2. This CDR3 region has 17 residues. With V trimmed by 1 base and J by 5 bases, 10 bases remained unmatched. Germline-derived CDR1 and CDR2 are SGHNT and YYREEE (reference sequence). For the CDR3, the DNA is TGTGCCAGCAGCTTGAGAAAGACCTCTAGCGGGGAAAACATTCAGTACTTC. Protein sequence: CASSLRKTSSGENIQYF.

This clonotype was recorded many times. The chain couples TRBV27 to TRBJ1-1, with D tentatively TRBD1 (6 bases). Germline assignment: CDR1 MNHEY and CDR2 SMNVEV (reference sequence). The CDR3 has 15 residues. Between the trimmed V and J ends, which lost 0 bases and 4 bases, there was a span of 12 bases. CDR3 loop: CASSLSLGASTEAFF. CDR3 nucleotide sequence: TGTGCCAGCAGTTTATCGCTGGGGGCGAGCACTGAAGCTTTCTTT.

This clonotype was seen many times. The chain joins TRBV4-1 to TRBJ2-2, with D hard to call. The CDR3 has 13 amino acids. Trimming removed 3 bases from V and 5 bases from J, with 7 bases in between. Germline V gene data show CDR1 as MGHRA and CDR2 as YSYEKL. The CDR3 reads CASSQISTGELFF. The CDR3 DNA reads TGCGCCAGCAGCCAGATCAGTACCGGGGAGCTGTTTTTT.

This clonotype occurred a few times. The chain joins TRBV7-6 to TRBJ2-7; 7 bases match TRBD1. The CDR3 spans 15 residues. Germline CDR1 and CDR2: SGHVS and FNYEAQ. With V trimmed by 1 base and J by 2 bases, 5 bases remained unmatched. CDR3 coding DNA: TGTGCCAGCAGCTTAGACGTGACAGGGCCCTACGAGCAGTACTTC. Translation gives CASSLDVTGPYEQYF.

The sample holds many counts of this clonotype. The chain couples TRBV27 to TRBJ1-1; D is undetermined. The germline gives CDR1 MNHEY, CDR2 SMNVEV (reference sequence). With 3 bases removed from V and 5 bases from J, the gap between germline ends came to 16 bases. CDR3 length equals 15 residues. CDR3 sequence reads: CASSFDNPAVTEAFF. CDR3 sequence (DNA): TGTGCCAGCAGTTTTGACAACCCGGCAGTTACTGAAGCTTTCTTT.

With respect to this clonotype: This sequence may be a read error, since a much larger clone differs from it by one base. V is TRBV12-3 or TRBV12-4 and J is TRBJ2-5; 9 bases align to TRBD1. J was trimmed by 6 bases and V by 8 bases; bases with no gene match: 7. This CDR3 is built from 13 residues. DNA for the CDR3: TGTGCCAGCGGAGACAGGGGGGTAAAGACCCAGTACTTC. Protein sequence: CASGDRGVKTQYF.

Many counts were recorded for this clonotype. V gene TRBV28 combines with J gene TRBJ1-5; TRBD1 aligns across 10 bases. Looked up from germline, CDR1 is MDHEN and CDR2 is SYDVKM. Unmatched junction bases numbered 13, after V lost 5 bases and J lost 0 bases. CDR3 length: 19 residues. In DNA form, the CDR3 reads TGTGCCAGCAGTCGCGGGGCTAGACAGGGGGCCGGTAGCAATCAGCCCCAGCATTTT. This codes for CASSRGARQGAGSNQPQHF.

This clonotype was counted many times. The CDR3 nucleotides are TGTGCCAGCAGTTTATCCTTGGGGGCGCTTAATGGCTACACCTTC. Its protein product is CASSLSLGALNGYTF. The chain recombines TRBV6-2 or TRBV6-3 with TRBJ1-2; possibly TRBD1 for D (6 bases). Germline assignment: CDR1 MNHEY and CDR2 SVGEGT. V lost 4 bases, J lost 6 bases, and 18 bases lay in between. The CDR3 contains 15 residues.

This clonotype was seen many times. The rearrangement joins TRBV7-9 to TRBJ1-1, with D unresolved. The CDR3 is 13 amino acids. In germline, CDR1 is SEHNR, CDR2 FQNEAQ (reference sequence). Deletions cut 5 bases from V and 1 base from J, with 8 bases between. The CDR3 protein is CASSRDANTEAFF. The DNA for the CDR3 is TGTGCCAGCAGCCGCGATGCGAACACTGAAGCTTTCTTT.

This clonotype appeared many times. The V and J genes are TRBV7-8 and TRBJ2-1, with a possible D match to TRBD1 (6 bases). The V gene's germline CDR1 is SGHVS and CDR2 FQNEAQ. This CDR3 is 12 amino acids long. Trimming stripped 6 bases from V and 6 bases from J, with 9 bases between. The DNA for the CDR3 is TGTGCCAGCAGACAAGGGGGCAATGAGCAGTTCTTC. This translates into CASRQGGNEQFF.

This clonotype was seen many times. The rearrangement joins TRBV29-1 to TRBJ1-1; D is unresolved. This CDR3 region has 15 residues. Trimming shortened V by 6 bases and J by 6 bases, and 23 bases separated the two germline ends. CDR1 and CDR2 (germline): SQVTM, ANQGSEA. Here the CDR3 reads CSVTRRFTGLPEAFF. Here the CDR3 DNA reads TGCAGCGTAACGCGTCGTTTCACGGGGTTACCTGAAGCTTTCTTT. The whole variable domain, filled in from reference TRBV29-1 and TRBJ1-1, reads SAVISQKPSRDICQRGTSLTIQCQVDSQVTMMFWYRQQPGQSLTLIATANQGSEATYESGFVIDKFPISRPNLTFSTLTVSNMSPEDSSIYLCSVTRRFTGLPEAFFGQGTRLTVV.

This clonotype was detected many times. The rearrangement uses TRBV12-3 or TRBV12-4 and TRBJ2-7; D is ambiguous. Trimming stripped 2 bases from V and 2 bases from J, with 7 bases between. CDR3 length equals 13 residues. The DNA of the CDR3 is TGTGCCAGCAGTTTACTGATACCCTACGAGCAGTACTTC. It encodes CASSLLIPYEQYF.